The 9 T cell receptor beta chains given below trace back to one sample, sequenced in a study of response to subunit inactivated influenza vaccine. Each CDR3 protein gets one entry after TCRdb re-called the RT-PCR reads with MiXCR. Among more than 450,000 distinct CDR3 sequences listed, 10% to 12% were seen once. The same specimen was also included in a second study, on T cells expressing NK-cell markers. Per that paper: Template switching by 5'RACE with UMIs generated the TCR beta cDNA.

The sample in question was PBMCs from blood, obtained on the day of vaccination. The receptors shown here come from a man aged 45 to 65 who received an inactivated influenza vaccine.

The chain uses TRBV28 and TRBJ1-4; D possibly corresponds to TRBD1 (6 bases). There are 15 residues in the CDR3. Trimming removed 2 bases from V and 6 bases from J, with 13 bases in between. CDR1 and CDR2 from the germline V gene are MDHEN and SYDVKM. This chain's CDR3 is CASSLGGAVDEKLFF. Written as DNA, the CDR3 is TGTGCCAGCAGTTTAGGGGGGGCAGTGGATGAAAAACTGTTTTTT.

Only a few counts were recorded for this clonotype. The CDR3 region is CASSLSGRGSEAFF. Here the CDR3 DNA reads TGTGCCAGCAGTTTATCGGGCAGGGGTAGTGAAGCTTTCTTT. The J gene is TRBJ1-1, the V gene TRBV27, with D tentatively TRBD1 (6 bases). Per germline, CDR1 MNHEY and CDR2 SMNVEV (reference sequence). CDR3 length: 14 residues. V was cut by 0 bases and J by 7 bases, with 12 bases left in between.

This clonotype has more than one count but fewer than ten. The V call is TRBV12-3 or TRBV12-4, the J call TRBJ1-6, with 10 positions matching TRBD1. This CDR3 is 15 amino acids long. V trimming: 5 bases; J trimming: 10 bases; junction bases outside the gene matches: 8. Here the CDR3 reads CASSGTTGGLSPLHF. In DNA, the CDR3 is TGTGCCAGCAGTGGAACGACAGGGGGCCTCTCACCCCTCCACTTT.

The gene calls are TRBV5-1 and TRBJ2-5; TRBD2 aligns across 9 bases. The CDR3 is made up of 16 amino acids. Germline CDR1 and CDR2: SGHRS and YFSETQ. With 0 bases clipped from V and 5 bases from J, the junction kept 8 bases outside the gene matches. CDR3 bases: TGCGCCAGCAGCTTGGCCCTAGCGGGAACTAGGGAGACCCAGTACTTC. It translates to CASSLALAGTRETQYF.

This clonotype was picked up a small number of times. The CDR3 sequence is CASSWGTSLTDTQYF. CDR3 sequence (DNA): TGTGCCAGCAGTTGGGGGACTAGTCTCACAGATACGCAGTATTTT. J is TRBJ2-3 and V is TRBV28, with 8 bases fitting TRBD2. This CDR3 spans 15 amino acids. Germline lookup yields CDR1 MDHEN and CDR2 SYDVKM. Trimming at V came to 4 bases and at J to 2 bases, leaving 5 bases not matched to a gene.

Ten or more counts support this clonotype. CDR3 loop: CASSATGTQNEQFF. The CDR3 nucleotides are TGCGCCAGCAGCGCTACCGGGACGCAGAATGAGCAGTTCTTC. The chain links TRBV5-1 to TRBJ2-1; D could derive from TRBD1 or TRBD2 (5 bases each). This CDR3 spans 14 amino acids. V lost 4 bases and J lost 7, with 15 bases in between. Germline lookup yields CDR1 SGHRS and CDR2 YFSETQ.

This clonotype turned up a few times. This chain's CDR3 is CSVEKGAEETQYF. As DNA, the CDR3 is TGCAGCGTGGAGAAGGGAGCGGAGGAGACCCAGTACTTC. The J gene is TRBJ2-5, the V gene TRBV29-1; D may be TRBD2 (5 bases). V was cut by 6 bases and J by 5 bases, with 16 bases left in between. The CDR3 length is 13 residues. CDR1 is SQVTM and CDR2 is ANQGSEA in the germline V gene. The whole variable domain, remainder taken from reference TRBV29-1 and TRBJ2-5, is SAVISQKPSRDICQRGTSLTIQCQVDSQVTMMFWYRQQPGQSLTLIATANQGSEATYESGFVIDKFPISRPNLTFSTLTVSNMSPEDSSIYLCSVEKGAEETQYFGPGTRLLVL.

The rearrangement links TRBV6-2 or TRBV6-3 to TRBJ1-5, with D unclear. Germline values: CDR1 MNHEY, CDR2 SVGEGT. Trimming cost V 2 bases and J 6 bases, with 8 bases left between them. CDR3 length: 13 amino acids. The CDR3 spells CASSYDWSQPQHF. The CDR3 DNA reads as TGTGCCAGCAGTTACGACTGGAGTCAGCCCCAGCATTTT.

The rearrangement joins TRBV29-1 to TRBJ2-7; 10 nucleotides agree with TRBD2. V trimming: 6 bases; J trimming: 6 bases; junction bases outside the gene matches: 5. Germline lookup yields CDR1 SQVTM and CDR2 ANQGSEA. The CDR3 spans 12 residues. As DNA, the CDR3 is TGCAGCGTCGAGGGACTAGCGCGCGAGCAGTACTTC. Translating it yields CSVEGLAREQYF.